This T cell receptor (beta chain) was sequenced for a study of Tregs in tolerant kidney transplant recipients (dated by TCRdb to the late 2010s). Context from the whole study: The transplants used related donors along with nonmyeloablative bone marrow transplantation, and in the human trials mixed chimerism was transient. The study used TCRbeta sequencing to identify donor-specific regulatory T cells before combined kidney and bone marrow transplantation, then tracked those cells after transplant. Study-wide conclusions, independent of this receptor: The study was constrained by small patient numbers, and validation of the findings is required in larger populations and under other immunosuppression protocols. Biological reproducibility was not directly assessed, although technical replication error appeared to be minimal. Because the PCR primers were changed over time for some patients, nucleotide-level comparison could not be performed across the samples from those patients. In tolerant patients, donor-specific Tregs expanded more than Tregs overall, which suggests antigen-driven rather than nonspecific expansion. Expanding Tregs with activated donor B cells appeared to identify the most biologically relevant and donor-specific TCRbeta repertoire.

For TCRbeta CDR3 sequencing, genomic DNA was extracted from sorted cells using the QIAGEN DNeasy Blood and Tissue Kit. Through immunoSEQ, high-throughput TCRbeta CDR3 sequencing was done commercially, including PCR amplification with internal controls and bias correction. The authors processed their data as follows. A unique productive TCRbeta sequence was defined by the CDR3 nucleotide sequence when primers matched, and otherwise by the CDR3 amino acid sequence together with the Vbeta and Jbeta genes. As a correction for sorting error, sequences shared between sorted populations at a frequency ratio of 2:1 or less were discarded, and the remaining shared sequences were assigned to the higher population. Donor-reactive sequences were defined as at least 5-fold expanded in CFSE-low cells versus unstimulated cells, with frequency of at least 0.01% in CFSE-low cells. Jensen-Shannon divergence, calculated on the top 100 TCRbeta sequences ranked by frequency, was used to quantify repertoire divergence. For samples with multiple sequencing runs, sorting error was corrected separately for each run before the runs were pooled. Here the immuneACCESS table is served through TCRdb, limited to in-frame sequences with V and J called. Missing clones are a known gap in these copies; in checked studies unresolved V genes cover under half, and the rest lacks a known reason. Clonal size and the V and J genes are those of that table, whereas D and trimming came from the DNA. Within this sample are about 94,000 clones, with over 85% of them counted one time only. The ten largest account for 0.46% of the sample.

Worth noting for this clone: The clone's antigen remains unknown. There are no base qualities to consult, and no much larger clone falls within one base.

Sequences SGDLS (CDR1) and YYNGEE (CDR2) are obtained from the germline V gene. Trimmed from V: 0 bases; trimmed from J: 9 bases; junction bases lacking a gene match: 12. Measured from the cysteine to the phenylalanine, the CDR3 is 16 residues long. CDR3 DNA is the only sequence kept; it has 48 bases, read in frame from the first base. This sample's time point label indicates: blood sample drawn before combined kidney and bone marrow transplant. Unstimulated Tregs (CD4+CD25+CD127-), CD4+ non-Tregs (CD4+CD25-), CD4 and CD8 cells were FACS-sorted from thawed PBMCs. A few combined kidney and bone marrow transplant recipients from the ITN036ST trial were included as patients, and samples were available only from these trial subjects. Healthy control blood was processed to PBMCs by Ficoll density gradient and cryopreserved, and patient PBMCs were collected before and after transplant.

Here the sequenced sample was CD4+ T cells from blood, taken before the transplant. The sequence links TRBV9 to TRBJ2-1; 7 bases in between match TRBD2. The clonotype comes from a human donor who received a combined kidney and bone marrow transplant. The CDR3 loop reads CASSVGLGLAEGEQFF. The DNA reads TGTGCCAGCAGCGTAGGTCTCGGGCTAGCGGAAGGTGAGCAGTTCTTC.